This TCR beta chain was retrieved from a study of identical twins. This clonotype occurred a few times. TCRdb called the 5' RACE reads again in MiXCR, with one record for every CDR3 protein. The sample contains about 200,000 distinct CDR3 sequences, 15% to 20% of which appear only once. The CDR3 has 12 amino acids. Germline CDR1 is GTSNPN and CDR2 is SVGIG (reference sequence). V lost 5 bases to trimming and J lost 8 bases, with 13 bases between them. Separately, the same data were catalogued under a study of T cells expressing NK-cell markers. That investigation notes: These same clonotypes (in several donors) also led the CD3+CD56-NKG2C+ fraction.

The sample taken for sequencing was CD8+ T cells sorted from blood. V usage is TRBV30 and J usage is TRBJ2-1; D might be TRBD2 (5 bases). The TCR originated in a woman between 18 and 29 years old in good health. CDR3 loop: CAWAANGDEQFF. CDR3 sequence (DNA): TGTGCCTGGGCGGCCAACGGGGATGAGCAGTTCTTC.